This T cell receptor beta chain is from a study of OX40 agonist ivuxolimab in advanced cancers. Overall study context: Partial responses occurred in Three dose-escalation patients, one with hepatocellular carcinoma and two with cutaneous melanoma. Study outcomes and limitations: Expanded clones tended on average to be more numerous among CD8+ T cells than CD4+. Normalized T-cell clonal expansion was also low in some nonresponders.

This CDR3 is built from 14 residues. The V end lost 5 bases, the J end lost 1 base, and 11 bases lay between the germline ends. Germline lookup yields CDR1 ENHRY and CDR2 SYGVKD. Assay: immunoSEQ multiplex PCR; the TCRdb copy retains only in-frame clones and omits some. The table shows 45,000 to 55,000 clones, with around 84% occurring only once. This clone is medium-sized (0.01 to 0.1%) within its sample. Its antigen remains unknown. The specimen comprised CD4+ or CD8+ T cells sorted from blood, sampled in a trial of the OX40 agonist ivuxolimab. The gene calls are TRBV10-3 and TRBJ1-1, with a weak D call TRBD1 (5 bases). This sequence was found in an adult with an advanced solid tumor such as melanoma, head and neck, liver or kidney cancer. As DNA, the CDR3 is TGTGCCATCAGTCGCTCAGGGTCGAACACTGAAGCTTTCTTT. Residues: CAISRSGSNTEAFF.